Each of the 2 T cell receptor beta chains below was sequenced from the same sample in a study of blood T cell repertoires in COVID-19. Sequenced by immunoSEQ multiplex PCR; TCRdb stores in-frame clones only, minus some. The sample includes hundreds of thousands of clones, roughly nine tenths of them seen just once. Source material: peripheral blood. The receptors were sampled from a man aged 60 to 69 who had recovered from COVID-19.

This clone has just one count. The chain has TRBV6-2 or TRBV6-3 and TRBJ1-1, with 7 bases identical to TRBD1. The junction had 3 bases not matched to a gene; V was cut back by 5 bases and J by 0 bases. The CDR3 is 14 amino acids. CDR1 is MNHEY, CDR2 SVGEGT, per germline. The CDR3: CASSRTGLNTEAFF. Here the CDR3 DNA reads TGTGCCAGCAGTAGGACAGGACTGAACACTGAAGCTTTCTTT.

The chain uses TRBV5-6 and TRBJ1-1, with D unresolved. Trimming took off 0 bases at V and 9 bases at J, with 12 bases between the two ends. The CDR3 has 13 residues. Germline loops: CDR1 SGHDT, CDR2 YYEEEE. The chain's CDR3 is CASSLGAAPQAFF. In nucleotides, the CDR3 is TGTGCCAGCAGCTTGGGTGCGGCACCTCAAGCTTTCTTT. Drawing the rest from reference TRBV5-6 and TRBJ1-1, the complete variable domain is DAGVTQSPTHLIKTRGQQVTLRCSPKSGHDTVSWYQQALGQGPQFIFQYYEEEERQRGNFPDRFSGHQFPNYSSELNVNALLLGDSALYLCASSLGAAPQAFFGQGTRLTVV.